The TCR beta chain under discussion was sequenced for a study of shared clonotypes between healthy human individuals. Looking at the study overall: Each donor had three CD4 naive, three CD4 memory, two CD8 naive and one CD8 memory plate.

The study's findings and limits: Inspection by rarefaction showed sorted-subset sequencing to be incomplete despite large depth.

Terminally differentiated effector memory CD45RA+ cells were left out of the naive CD8 fraction, which was CD45RO-negative and positively selected for CCR7. The material for each subset, its genomic DNA, was split evenly across several immunoSEQ plates. Repertoires were generated with immunoSEQ multiplex PCR, while TCRdb's copy carries only in-frame clones and drops some. The sample shows around 2,000,000 clones, approximately 94% of them seen only once. About this clone itself: The antigen is not known. Other DNA sequences in this sample translate to the same CDR3.

Source material: naive CD8+ T cells sorted from blood. This receptor was taken from a man younger than 35 in good health.

The CDR3 loop is CASSLAGGNTGELFF. The DNA for the CDR3 is TGTGCCAGCAGTTTAGCGGGAGGGAACACCGGGGAGCTGTTTTTT. This sequence joins TRBV27 and TRBJ2-2; 8 bases map to TRBD2. J gave up 1 base and V 2 bases, and 0 bases lay outside the gene matches. The CDR3 runs 15 residues. Germline lookup yields CDR1 MNHEY and CDR2 SMNVEV (reference sequence).